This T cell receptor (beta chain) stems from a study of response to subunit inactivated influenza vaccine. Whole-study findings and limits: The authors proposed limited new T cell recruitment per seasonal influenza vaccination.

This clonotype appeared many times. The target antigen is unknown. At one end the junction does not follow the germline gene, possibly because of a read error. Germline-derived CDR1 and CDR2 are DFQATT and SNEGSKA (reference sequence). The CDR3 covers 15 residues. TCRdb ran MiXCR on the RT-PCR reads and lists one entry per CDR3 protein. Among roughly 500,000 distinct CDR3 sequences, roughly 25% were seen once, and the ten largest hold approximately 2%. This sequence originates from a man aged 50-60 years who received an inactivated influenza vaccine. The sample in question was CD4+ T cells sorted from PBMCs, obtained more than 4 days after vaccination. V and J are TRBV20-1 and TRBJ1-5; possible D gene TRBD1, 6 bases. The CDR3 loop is CSARGQGYSNQPQHF. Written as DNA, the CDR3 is TGCAGTGCCAGAGGGCAGGGGTATAGCAATCAGCCCCAGCATTTT.